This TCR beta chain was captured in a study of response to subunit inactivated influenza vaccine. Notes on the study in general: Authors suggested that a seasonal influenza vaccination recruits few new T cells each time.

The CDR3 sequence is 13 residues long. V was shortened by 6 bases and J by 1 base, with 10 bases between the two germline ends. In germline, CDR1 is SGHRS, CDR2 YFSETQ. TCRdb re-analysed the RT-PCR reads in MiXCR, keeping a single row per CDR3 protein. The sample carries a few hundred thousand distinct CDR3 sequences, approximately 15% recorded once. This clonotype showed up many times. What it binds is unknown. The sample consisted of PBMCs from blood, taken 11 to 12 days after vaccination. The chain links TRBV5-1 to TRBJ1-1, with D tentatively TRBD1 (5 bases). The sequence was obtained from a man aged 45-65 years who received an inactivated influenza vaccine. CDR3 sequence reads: CASKRDRNTEAFF. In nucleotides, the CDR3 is TGCGCCAGCAAGCGAGACAGGAACACTGAAGCTTTCTTT.